This T cell receptor (beta chain) was sequenced in a study of blood T cell repertoires in COVID-19. Study background: COVID-19 samples from acute and convalescent phases originated in the United States, Italy and Spain.

The CDR3 extends over 15 amino acids. TCRdb keeps only in-frame clones here, not all; method: immunoSEQ multiplex PCR. This table holds roughly 93,000 clones, 87% found once. The TCR was taken from a human donor in a cohort sampled during active COVID-19. Specimen: peripheral blood. V is TRBV1 and J is TRBJ1-2. TRBV1 is a documented pseudogene. The CDR3 bases are TGCACCAGCAGCCAAGATTCTGATAGATACTATGGCTACACCTTC. Its translation is CTSSQDSDRYYGYTF.